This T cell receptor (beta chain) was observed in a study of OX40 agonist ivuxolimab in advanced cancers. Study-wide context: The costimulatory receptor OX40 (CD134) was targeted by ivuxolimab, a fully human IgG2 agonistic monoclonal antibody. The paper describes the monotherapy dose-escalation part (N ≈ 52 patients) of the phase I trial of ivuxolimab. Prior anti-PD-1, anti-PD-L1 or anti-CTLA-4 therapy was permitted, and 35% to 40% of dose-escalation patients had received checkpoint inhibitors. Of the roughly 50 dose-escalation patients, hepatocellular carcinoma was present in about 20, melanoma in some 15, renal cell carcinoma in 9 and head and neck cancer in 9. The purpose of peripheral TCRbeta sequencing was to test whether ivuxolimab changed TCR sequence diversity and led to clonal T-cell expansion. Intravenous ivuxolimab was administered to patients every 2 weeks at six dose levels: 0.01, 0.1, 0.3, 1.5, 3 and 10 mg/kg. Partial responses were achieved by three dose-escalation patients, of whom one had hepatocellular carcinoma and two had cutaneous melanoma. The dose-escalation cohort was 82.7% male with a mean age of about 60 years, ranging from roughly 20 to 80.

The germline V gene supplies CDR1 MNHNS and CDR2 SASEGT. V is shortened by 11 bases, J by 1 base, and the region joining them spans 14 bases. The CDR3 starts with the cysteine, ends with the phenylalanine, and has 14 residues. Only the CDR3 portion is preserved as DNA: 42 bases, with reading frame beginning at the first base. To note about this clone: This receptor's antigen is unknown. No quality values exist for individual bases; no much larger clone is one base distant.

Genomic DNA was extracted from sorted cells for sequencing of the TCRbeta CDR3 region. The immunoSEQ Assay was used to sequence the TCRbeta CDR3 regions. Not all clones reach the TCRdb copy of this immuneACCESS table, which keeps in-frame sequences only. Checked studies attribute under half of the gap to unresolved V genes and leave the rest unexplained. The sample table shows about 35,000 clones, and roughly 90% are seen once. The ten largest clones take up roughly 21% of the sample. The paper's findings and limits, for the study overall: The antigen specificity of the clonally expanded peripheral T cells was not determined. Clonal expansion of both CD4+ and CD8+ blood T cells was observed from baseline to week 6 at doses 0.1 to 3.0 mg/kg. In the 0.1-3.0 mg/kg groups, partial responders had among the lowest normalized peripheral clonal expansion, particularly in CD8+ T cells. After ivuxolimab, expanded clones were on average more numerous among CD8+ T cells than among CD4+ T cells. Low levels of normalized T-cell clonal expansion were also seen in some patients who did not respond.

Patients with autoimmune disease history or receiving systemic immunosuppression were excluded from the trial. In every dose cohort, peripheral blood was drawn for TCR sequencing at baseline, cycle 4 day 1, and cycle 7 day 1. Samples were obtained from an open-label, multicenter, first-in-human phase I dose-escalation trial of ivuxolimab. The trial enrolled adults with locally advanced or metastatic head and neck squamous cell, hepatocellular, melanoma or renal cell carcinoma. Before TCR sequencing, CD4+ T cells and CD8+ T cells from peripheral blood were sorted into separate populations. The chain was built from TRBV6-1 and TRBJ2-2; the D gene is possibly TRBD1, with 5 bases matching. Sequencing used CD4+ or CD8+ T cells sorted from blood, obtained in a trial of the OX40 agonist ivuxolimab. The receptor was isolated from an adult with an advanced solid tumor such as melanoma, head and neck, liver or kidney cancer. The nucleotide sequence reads TGTGCCTCTCAGGGTTGGGAGAACACCGGGGAGCTGTTTTTT. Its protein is CASQGWENTGELFF.